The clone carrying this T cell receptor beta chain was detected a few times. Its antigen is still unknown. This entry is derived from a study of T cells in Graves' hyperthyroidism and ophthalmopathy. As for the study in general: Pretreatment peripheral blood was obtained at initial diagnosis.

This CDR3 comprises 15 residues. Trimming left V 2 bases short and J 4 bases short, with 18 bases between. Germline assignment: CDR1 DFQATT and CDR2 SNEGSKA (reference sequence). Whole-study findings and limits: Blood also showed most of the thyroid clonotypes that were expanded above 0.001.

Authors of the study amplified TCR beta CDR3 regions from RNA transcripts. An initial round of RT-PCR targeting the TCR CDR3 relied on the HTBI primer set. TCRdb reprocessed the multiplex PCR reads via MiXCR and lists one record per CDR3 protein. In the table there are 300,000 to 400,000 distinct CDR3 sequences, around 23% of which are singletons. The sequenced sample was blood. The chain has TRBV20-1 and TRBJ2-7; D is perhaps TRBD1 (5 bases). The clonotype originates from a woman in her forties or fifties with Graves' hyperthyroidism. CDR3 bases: TGCAGTGCTAGATCCGACAGTGCCTTTGGGTACGAGCAGTACTTC. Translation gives CSARSDSAFGYEQYF.